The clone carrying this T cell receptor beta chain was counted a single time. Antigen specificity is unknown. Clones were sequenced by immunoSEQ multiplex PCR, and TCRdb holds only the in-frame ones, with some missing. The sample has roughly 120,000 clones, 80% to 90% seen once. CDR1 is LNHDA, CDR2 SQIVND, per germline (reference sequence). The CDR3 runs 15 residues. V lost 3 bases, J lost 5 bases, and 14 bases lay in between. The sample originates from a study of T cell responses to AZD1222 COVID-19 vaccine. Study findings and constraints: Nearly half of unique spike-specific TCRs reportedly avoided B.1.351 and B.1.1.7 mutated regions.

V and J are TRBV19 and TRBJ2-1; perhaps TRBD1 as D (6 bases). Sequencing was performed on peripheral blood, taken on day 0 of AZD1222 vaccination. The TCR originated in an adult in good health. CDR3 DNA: TGTGCCAGTAGTATTTACAGGGTAGGGGACAATGAGCAGTTCTTC. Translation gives CASSIYRVGDNEQFF.